These 11 T cell receptor beta chains share one sample of origin, sequenced in a study of early T cells in non-severe SARS-CoV-2 infection (dated by TCRdb to the early 2020s). Library preparation used 5' RACE. The data were produced on a NextSeq 500. TCRdb's own reprocessing of the public reads used fastp at Q25 and MiXCR and kept productive beta chains. CDR3 protein duplicates are merged, each entry listing the most common genes and DNA. In all, the sample holds approximately 44,000 distinct CDR3 sequences, and 9% to 15% of those were seen once. The ten largest account for about a sixth of the sample. Sequenced material: whole blood. The receptors come from an adult who was a healthcare worker with PCR-confirmed SARS-CoV-2 infection or an uninfected control (not recorded which).

This clonotype was seen many times. The chain couples TRBV6-2 or TRBV6-3 to TRBJ1-3; D is unresolved. The length of the CDR3 is 13 residues. Trimming removed 7 bases from V and 3 bases from J, with 10 bases in between. Germline CDR1 and CDR2: MNHEY and SVGEGT. The CDR3 reads CASIRGDGNTIYF. CDR3 bases: TGTGCCAGCATTCGCGGAGATGGAAACACCATATATTTT.

The V call is TRBV18, the J call TRBJ1-1; D might be TRBD1 (6 bases). Trimming took off 6 bases at V and 5 bases at J, with 16 bases between the two ends. Germline V CDR1 and CDR2: KGHSH, LQKENI. There are 14 residues in the CDR3. CDR3 residues: CASSVTGKGTEAFF. The CDR3 nucleotides read TGTGCCAGCTCCGTAACAGGGAAGGGGACTGAAGCTTTCTTT. The complete variable domain, with remaining parts taken from reference TRBV18 and TRBJ1-1, reads NAGVMQNPRHLVRRRGQEARLRCSPMKGHSHVYWYRQLPEEGLKFMVYLQKENIIDESGMPKERFSAEFPKEGPSILRIQQVVRGDSAAYFCASSVTGKGTEAFFGQGTRLTVV.

The chain is built from TRBV7-3 and TRBJ1-3, with a weak D call TRBD1 (6 bases). The CDR3 is 16 residues long. The ends were cut back, 3 bases at V and 4 bases at J, with 16 bases in the middle. From germline, CDR1 is SGHTA and CDR2 FQGTGA. CDR3 protein: CASSLAYRVGGNTIYF. CDR3 bases: TGTGCCAGCAGCTTGGCCTACAGGGTAGGAGGAAACACCATATATTTT.

V gene TRBV12-3 or TRBV12-4 combines with J gene TRBJ1-5; 8 nucleotides match TRBD1. With 8 bases clipped from V and 2 bases from J, the junction kept 8 bases outside the gene matches. The CDR3 length is 15 residues. The CDR3 sequence is CASGARGHGNQPQHF. The DNA for the CDR3 is TGTGCCAGCGGCGCCAGGGGGCATGGCAATCAGCCCCAGCATTTT.

This clonotype was picked up many times. The chain is built from TRBV6-2 or TRBV6-3 and TRBJ2-6; 8 bases line up with TRBD1. Trimming took 6 bases from V and 0 from J; bases not matched to a gene: 7. Germline lookup yields CDR1 MNHEY and CDR2 SVGEGT. This CDR3 region has 17 residues. Here the CDR3 reads CASRMTGAASGANVLTF. The CDR3 nucleotides read TGTGCCAGCAGAATGACAGGGGCAGCCTCTGGGGCCAACGTCCTGACTTTC.

This clonotype was seen many times. The chain couples TRBV20-1 to TRBJ1-1; D is unresolved. Trimming removed 3 bases at V and 0 bases at J, with 11 bases between. The germline V gene encodes CDR1 DFQATT and CDR2 SNEGSKA (reference sequence). The CDR3 length is 14 residues. The chain's CDR3 is CSASSQGLNTEAFF. The CDR3 DNA reads TGCAGTGCTAGTTCCCAAGGTTTGAACACTGAAGCTTTCTTT.

V is TRBV12-3 or TRBV12-4 and J is TRBJ2-1, with D possibly called TRBD1 or TRBD2 (5 bases each). Trimming cost V 6 bases and J 0 bases, with 15 bases left between them. The CDR3 is 16 residues long. The CDR3 is CASSPTWGSSYNEQFF. The CDR3 nucleotides read TGTGCCAGCAGCCCTACTTGGGGGAGCTCCTACAATGAGCAGTTCTTC.

This chain joins TRBV6-2 or TRBV6-3 and TRBJ1-2, with 7 bases matching TRBD1. CDR1 and CDR2 (germline): MNHEY, SVGEGT. V shed 5 bases and J 1 base; nucleotides not matched to a gene: 4. The CDR3 loop spans 14 amino acids. CDR3 sequence reads: CASSGQDVNYGYTF. CDR3 bases: TGTGCCAGCAGTGGACAGGATGTTAACTATGGCTACACCTTC.

The chain recombines TRBV29-1 with TRBJ2-1; D possibly uses TRBD1 or TRBD2 (5 bases each). Germline V gene data show CDR1 as SQVTM and CDR2 as ANQGSEA. The CDR3 runs 11 residues. Trimming stripped 6 bases from V and 9 bases from J, with 12 bases between. The CDR3 coding sequence is TGCAGCGTGGGGGTTAGCACTGAGCAGTTCTTC. Translated, it gives CSVGVSTEQFF.

J is TRBJ2-7 and V is TRBV7-2; D is uncertain. V gave up 5 bases and J gave up 5 bases, with 25 bases separating them. Germline CDR1 and CDR2: SGHTA and FQGNSA. The CDR3 is made up of 17 amino acids. The CDR3 bases are TGTGCCAGCAGCCTAACAGAAACCGGCCTGGGAAGGAACGAGCAGTACTTC. It yields the protein CASSLTETGLGRNEQYF.

This clonotype appeared many times. This chain joins TRBV6-5 and TRBJ1-6; no clear D. The CDR3 runs 13 residues. Germline V gene lookup returns CDR1 MNHEY and CDR2 SVGAGI. Trimming left V 2 bases short and J 7 bases short, with 6 bases between. The CDR3: CASSYRVNSPLHF. The CDR3 bases are TGTGCCAGCAGTTACAGGGTGAATTCACCCCTCCACTTT.